These T cell receptor beta chains were read from a single sample in a study of blood T cells in healthy people across ages. Using its own MiXCR run on the 5' RACE reads, TCRdb lists one record per CDR3 protein. The profile shows some 1,500,000 distinct CDR3 sequences, 40% to 45% of them singletons. The sequencing sample was made of blood. The receptors derive from a woman younger than 30 in good health. Each CDR3 is given with its conserved first and last residue. The D gene is left open where the match is weak. Clone size is given for some rows only: seen once, a few or many times, or a class if the clone is expanded.

d_gene: TRBD2; abundance: NA; v_gene: TRBV20-1; j_gene: TRBJ2-1; CDR3nt: TGCAGTATGCGAGAAGAAGGGAGGGGGCAGTTCTTC; CDR3aa: CSMREEGRGQFF
d_gene: NA; abundance: few; v_gene: TRBV9; j_gene: TRBJ2-7; CDR3nt: TGTGCCAGCAGCGTAGGAGACCCCGAGCGCGGCGAGCAGTACTTC; CDR3aa: CASSVGDPERGEQYF
d_gene: NA; abundance: once; v_gene: TRBV25-1; j_gene: TRBJ1-3; CDR3nt: TGTGCCAGCAGCACCCGACAAAACTCTGGAAACACCATATATTTT; CDR3aa: CASSTRQNSGNTIYF
d_gene: NA; abundance: few; v_gene: TRBV12-3/TRBV12-4; j_gene: TRBJ2-7; CDR3nt: TGTGCCAGCAGTTTGACCTACGCCCTAGAATCAGTTCCCGAGCAGTACTTC; CDR3aa: CASSLTYALESVPEQYF
d_gene: NA; abundance: NA; v_gene: TRBV28; j_gene: TRBJ1-2; CDR3nt: TGTGCCAGCAGTCGCCTTCCTCAGGAGGGTTTGAACACCTTC; CDR3aa: CASSRLPQEGLNTF
d_gene: TRBD1; abundance: few; v_gene: TRBV12-3/TRBV12-4; j_gene: TRBJ1-1; CDR3nt: TGTGCCAGCAGTTTGACAGGGGGCGCCGGGGTAGGCACTGAAGCTTTCTTT; CDR3aa: CASSLTGGAGVGTEAFF
d_gene: NA; abundance: NA; v_gene: TRBV20-1; j_gene: TRBJ2-3; CDR3nt: TGCAGTGCTAGAGATGAAGCGGGTTTCACAGATACGCAGTATTTT; CDR3aa: CSARDEAGFTDTQYF
d_gene: TRBD2; abundance: few; v_gene: TRBV12-3/TRBV12-4; j_gene: TRBJ2-1; CDR3nt: TGTGCCAGCAGTTTGTTGGGGGGCTTTAGCGGGAGGGCCACCAGCAATGAGCAGTTCTTC; CDR3aa: CASSLLGGFSGRATSNEQFF
d_gene: NA; abundance: few; v_gene: TRBV20-1; j_gene: TRBJ2-4; CDR3nt: TGCAGTGCTAGAGAAGGGGTCAAAAACATTCAGTACTTC; CDR3aa: CSAREGVKNIQYF
d_gene: NA; abundance: NA; v_gene: TRBV7-9; j_gene: TRBJ2-3; CDR3nt: TGTGCCAGCAGCTTGGATAGAGGCGGGAATACGCAGTATTTT; CDR3aa: CASSLDRGGNTQYF
d_gene: NA; abundance: NA; v_gene: TRBV29-1; j_gene: TRBJ2-7; CDR3nt: TGCAGCGTTGAAGGCCCTGGGGGAGCGACCCACCGCCTAAACGAGCAGTACTTC; CDR3aa: CSVEGPGGATHRLNEQYF
d_gene: NA; abundance: NA; v_gene: TRBV15; j_gene: TRBJ2-1; CDR3nt: TGTGCCACCAGCAGGGGGACGGGCCATGGGAATGAGCAGTTCTTC; CDR3aa: CATSRGTGHGNEQFF
d_gene: TRBD2; abundance: NA; v_gene: TRBV10-3; j_gene: TRBJ2-7; CDR3nt: TGTGCCATCAGCGTAGCGGGAGCCTACAATGAGCAGTACTTC; CDR3aa: CAISVAGAYNEQYF
d_gene: TRBD1; abundance: NA; v_gene: TRBV24-1; j_gene: TRBJ2-5; CDR3nt: TGTGCCACCAGTGATGGGACAGGGTCAGAGACCCAGTACTTC; CDR3aa: CATSDGTGSETQYF
d_gene: NA; abundance: NA; v_gene: TRBV7-2; j_gene: TRBJ2-1; CDR3nt: TGTGCCAGCAGCTTAGATCTGGTCGGGGGCCATGAGCAGTTCTTC; CDR3aa: CASSLDLVGGHEQFF
d_gene: NA; abundance: NA; v_gene: TRBV7-2; j_gene: TRBJ2-3; CDR3nt: TGTGCCAGCAACTTAGGGGTCCCGGTCACAGATACGCAGTATTTT; CDR3aa: CASNLGVPVTDTQYF
d_gene: NA; abundance: NA; v_gene: TRBV11-2; j_gene: TRBJ2-3; CDR3nt: TGTGCCAGCAGCTTAGGAGGCGCAGGGCGGGGAGCAGATACGCAGTATTTT; CDR3aa: CASSLGGAGRGADTQYF
d_gene: NA; abundance: NA; v_gene: TRBV6-5; j_gene: TRBJ2-7; CDR3nt: TGTGCCAGCAGTACCCCATACTCCTACAATGAGCAGTACTTC; CDR3aa: CASSTPYSYNEQYF
d_gene: TRBD1; abundance: few; v_gene: TRBV12-3/TRBV12-4; j_gene: TRBJ2-7; CDR3nt: TGTGCCAGCAGCTCTATCCGGGACAGGGTCTACGAGCAGTACTTC; CDR3aa: CASSSIRDRVYEQYF
d_gene: NA; abundance: few; v_gene: TRBV29-1; j_gene: TRBJ2-7; CDR3nt: TGCAGCGTCGTAAATCCGACAAGTTTGGTGTCCTACAATGAGCAGTACTTC; CDR3aa: CSVVNPTSLVSYNEQYF
d_gene: NA; abundance: NA; v_gene: TRBV28; j_gene: TRBJ1-2; CDR3nt: TGTGCCAGCAGTTTGCATCCCGGGAGGTCATCCTATGGCTACACCTTC; CDR3aa: CASSLHPGRSSYGYTF
d_gene: NA; abundance: few; v_gene: TRBV7-6; j_gene: TRBJ2-7; CDR3nt: TGTGCCAGCAGCGCGGCGGGTTCCTACGAGCAGTACTTC; CDR3aa: CASSAAGSYEQYF
d_gene: NA; abundance: few; v_gene: TRBV28; j_gene: TRBJ1-4; CDR3nt: TGTGCCAGCAGTCTAAGGGACTTTCGGTCTAATGAAAAACTGTTTTTT; CDR3aa: CASSLRDFRSNEKLFF
d_gene: TRBD2; abundance: few; v_gene: TRBV19; j_gene: TRBJ2-5; CDR3nt: TGTGCCAGTAGCTCGACTAGCGGGGGGGAGATCCAAGAGACCCAGTACTTC; CDR3aa: CASSSTSGGEIQETQYF
d_gene: NA; abundance: NA; v_gene: TRBV27; j_gene: TRBJ1-1; CDR3nt: TGTGCCAGCACCATACTCGCCCGGATGAACACTGAAGCTTTCTTT; CDR3aa: CASTILARMNTEAFF
d_gene: NA; abundance: few; v_gene: TRBV4-1; j_gene: TRBJ2-7; CDR3nt: TGCGCCAGCAGCCAAGTGACACCAGGTTCCTACGAGCAGTACTTC; CDR3aa: CASSQVTPGSYEQYF
d_gene: NA; abundance: few; v_gene: TRBV5-1; j_gene: TRBJ2-7; CDR3nt: TGCGCCAGCAGTACCTCCGGGACATCCTACGAGCAGTACTTC; CDR3aa: CASSTSGTSYEQYF
d_gene: NA; abundance: few; v_gene: TRBV7-2; j_gene: TRBJ2-7; CDR3nt: TGTGCCAGCAGCGCTCAAGGTCCCCCCTACGAGCAGTACTTC; CDR3aa: CASSAQGPPYEQYF
d_gene: TRBD2; abundance: NA; v_gene: TRBV20-1; j_gene: TRBJ2-7; CDR3nt: TGCAGTGCTGAGAAAACTAGCGGTTTCTACAATGAGCAGTACTTC; CDR3aa: CSAEKTSGFYNEQYF
d_gene: TRBD2; abundance: few; v_gene: TRBV12-3/TRBV12-4; j_gene: TRBJ2-3; CDR3nt: TGTGCCAGCAGTTTCCGCTCGGCGGGGGTAGATACGCAGTATTTT; CDR3aa: CASSFRSAGVDTQYF
d_gene: TRBD1; abundance: few; v_gene: TRBV29-1; j_gene: TRBJ1-2; CDR3nt: TGCAGCGTTGAATGGACAGGGCTTCGGGGCTATGGCTACACCTTC; CDR3aa: CSVEWTGLRGYGYTF
d_gene: TRBD1; abundance: NA; v_gene: TRBV24-1; j_gene: TRBJ2-3; CDR3nt: TGTGCCACCAGTGACACACAGACAGGGAGCCCAGATACGCAGTATTTT; CDR3aa: CATSDTQTGSPDTQYF
d_gene: NA; abundance: few; v_gene: TRBV7-9; j_gene: TRBJ2-7; CDR3nt: TGTGCCAGCAGCGTAACCTTTAAGGACAACTCCTACGAGCAGTACTTC; CDR3aa: CASSVTFKDNSYEQYF
d_gene: NA; abundance: NA; v_gene: TRBV12-3/TRBV12-4; j_gene: TRBJ2-3; CDR3nt: TGTGCCAGCAGTTTATCGGGGGGCCAAGATACGCAGTATTTT; CDR3aa: CASSLSGGQDTQYF
d_gene: NA; abundance: few; v_gene: TRBV29-1; j_gene: TRBJ1-4; CDR3nt: TGCAGCGTTGAAGATCCAGAAGATAATGAAAAACTGTTTTTT; CDR3aa: CSVEDPEDNEKLFF
d_gene: NA; abundance: few; v_gene: TRBV28; j_gene: TRBJ2-7; CDR3nt: TGTGCCAGCAGTTTACGGAGGGCTAGCTCTTCCTCCTACGAGCAGTACTTC; CDR3aa: CASSLRRASSSSYEQYF
d_gene: TRBD1; abundance: NA; v_gene: TRBV19; j_gene: TRBJ2-1; CDR3nt: TGTGCCAGTAGTAAGACGACAGGGAATGAGCAGTTCTTC; CDR3aa: CASSKTTGNEQFF
d_gene: NA; abundance: few; v_gene: TRBV20-1; j_gene: TRBJ2-4; CDR3nt: TGCAGTGCTAGAGATGTGGAGGTAGCCAAAAACATTCAGTACTTC; CDR3aa: CSARDVEVAKNIQYF
d_gene: TRBD2; abundance: NA; v_gene: TRBV6-2/TRBV6-3; j_gene: TRBJ2-1; CDR3nt: TGTGCCAGCAGTCCCCTCATAGCGGGAGAAAGGAATGAGCAGTTCTTC; CDR3aa: CASSPLIAGERNEQFF
d_gene: NA; abundance: NA; v_gene: TRBV2; j_gene: TRBJ2-7; CDR3nt: TGTGCCAGCAGTACCTTGGGGCAGGATTTCTCCTACGAGCAGTACTTC; CDR3aa: CASSTLGQDFSYEQYF
d_gene: NA; abundance: NA; v_gene: TRBV27; j_gene: TRBJ2-7; CDR3nt: TGTGCCAGCAGTTGGACAGCCACCTACGAGCAGTACTTC; CDR3aa: CASSWTATYEQYF
d_gene: TRBD2; abundance: few; v_gene: TRBV9; j_gene: TRBJ2-1; CDR3nt: TGTGCCAGCAGCTCCAGACTAGCGGGAGTCGATGAGCAGTTCTTC; CDR3aa: CASSSRLAGVDEQFF